A selection of T cell receptor beta chains follows, all from one sample in a study of blood T cell repertoires in COVID-19. TCRdb keeps only in-frame clones here, not all; method: immunoSEQ multiplex PCR. The table has roughly 100,000 clones, 80% to 95% seen once. Sequencing was carried out using peripheral blood. The origin of the receptors is a man in his forties or fifties with active COVID-19. The CDR3 runs from the conserved cysteine through the conserved F or W. D genes are given only for firm matches. Clone sizes are given selectively: once, few, many, or a class where the clone is expanded.

cdr3_nt: TGTGCCAGCGGCTCTGGGCCCCAGCATTTT
cdr3_aa: CASGSGPQHF
clone_size: once
d_call: -
v_call: TRBV2
j_call: TRBJ1-5

cdr3_nt: TGTGCCAGCAGTTCCGTGTACGAGCAGTACTTC
cdr3_aa: CASSSVYEQYF
clone_size: -
d_call: -
v_call: TRBV28
j_call: TRBJ2-7

cdr3_nt: TGTGCCAGCAGACCCGGGGGGAACACCGGGGAGCTGTTTTTT
cdr3_aa: CASRPGGNTGELFF
clone_size: -
d_call: -
v_call: TRBV28
j_call: TRBJ2-2

cdr3_nt: TGTGCCAGCAGTGCTTATAGGGACAGCGAAGACCGGTACGAGCAGTACTTC
cdr3_aa: CASSAYRDSEDRYEQYF
clone_size: -
d_call: TRBD1
v_call: TRBV28
j_call: TRBJ2-7

cdr3_nt: TGTGCCAGCAGCCAGGACCCCGGGACTAGAGCCGAGACCCAGTACTTC
cdr3_aa: CASSQDPGTRAETQYF
clone_size: -
d_call: TRBD2
v_call: TRBV14
j_call: TRBJ2-5

cdr3_nt: TGTGCAAGTCGCTTAAGTTACAGGGAAGAAGCTTTCTTT
cdr3_aa: CASRLSYREEAFF
clone_size: -
d_call: -
v_call: TRBV12-2
j_call: TRBJ1-1

cdr3_nt: TGTGCCAGCAGTTGGACAGGGCCTCAGCCCCAGCATTTT
cdr3_aa: CASSWTGPQPQHF
clone_size: -
d_call: TRBD1
v_call: TRBV28
j_call: TRBJ1-5

cdr3_nt: TGTGCCAGCAGTTACTCGGTCAGTCTGGATCAGCCCCAGCATTTT
cdr3_aa: CASSYSVSLDQPQHF
clone_size: once
d_call: -
v_call: TRBV6-6
j_call: TRBJ1-5

cdr3_nt: TGCGCCAGCAGTGAGTCGGGAAAAAGGGGCGTTAGCACCGGGGAGCTGTTTTTT
cdr3_aa: CASSESGKRGVSTGELFF
clone_size: -
d_call: -
v_call: TRBV10-1
j_call: TRBJ2-2

cdr3_nt: TGTGCCAGCAGAACCCCTGGACTAGCGGGAGAGGCCGGGGAGCTGTTTTTT
cdr3_aa: CASRTPGLAGEAGELFF
clone_size: once
d_call: TRBD2
v_call: TRBV28
j_call: TRBJ2-2

cdr3_nt: TGTGCCAGCGGGACAGGGGCGGGCAATGAGCAGTTCTTC
cdr3_aa: CASGTGAGNEQFF
clone_size: -
d_call: TRBD1
v_call: TRBV28
j_call: TRBJ2-1

cdr3_nt: TGTGCCAGCAGCCAAAGGTTCGTCGGGGAGCAGTACTTC
cdr3_aa: CASSQRFVGEQYF
clone_size: -
d_call: -
v_call: TRBV14
j_call: TRBJ2-7

cdr3_nt: TGCGCCAGCAGCCAAGCCCCGGGGGGCAACAATCAGCCCCAGCATTTT
cdr3_aa: CASSQAPGGNNQPQHF
clone_size: -
d_call: -
v_call: TRBV4-1
j_call: TRBJ1-5

cdr3_nt: TGTGCCAGCACCACGGGGGGAAATCAGCCCCAGCATTTT
cdr3_aa: CASTTGGNQPQHF
clone_size: -
d_call: -
v_call: TRBV6-5
j_call: TRBJ1-5

cdr3_nt: TGTGCCAGCAGTGAACTCGGCGGGAGTATCACAGATACGCAGTATTTT
cdr3_aa: CASSELGGSITDTQYF
clone_size: -
d_call: TRBD2
v_call: TRBV6-1
j_call: TRBJ2-3

cdr3_nt: TGTGCCAGCAGTGAAGGGACTAGCGGCACCTACGAGCAGTACTTC
cdr3_aa: CASSEGTSGTYEQYF
clone_size: -
d_call: TRBD2
v_call: TRBV6-1
j_call: TRBJ2-7

cdr3_nt: TGTGCCAGCAGTTACTCGAGAGGGCGGAAGACTGAAGCTTTCTTT
cdr3_aa: CASSYSRGRKTEAFF
clone_size: -
d_call: -
v_call: TRBV6-5
j_call: TRBJ1-1

cdr3_nt: TGTGCCAGCAGCCAACTCATCGGACTAGCGGGAGGGGCCCGGTACTTC
cdr3_aa: CASSQLIGLAGGARYF
clone_size: -
d_call: TRBD2
v_call: TRBV3-1/TRBV3-2
j_call: TRBJ2-7

cdr3_nt: TGTGCCAGCAGCCAAGCTGTCGGGATGAACACTGAAGCTTTCTTT
cdr3_aa: CASSQAVGMNTEAFF
clone_size: once
d_call: -
v_call: TRBV4-2
j_call: TRBJ1-1

cdr3_nt: TGTGCCAGCAGCTTAGAAGCGGGAGTTCGGTCCTACGAGCAGTACTTC
cdr3_aa: CASSLEAGVRSYEQYF
clone_size: -
d_call: TRBD2
v_call: TRBV7-9
j_call: TRBJ2-7

cdr3_nt: TGCGCCAGCAGCTTGGTCGTCACAGTCCAGAACAATGAGCAGTTCTTC
cdr3_aa: CASSLVVTVQNNEQFF
clone_size: -
d_call: -
v_call: TRBV5-1
j_call: TRBJ2-1

cdr3_nt: TGCGCCAGCAGCCAAGAACGGGGACTAGCGGGAGGGCCATCCGGGGAGCTGTTTTTT
cdr3_aa: CASSQERGLAGGPSGELFF
clone_size: -
d_call: TRBD2
v_call: TRBV4-1
j_call: TRBJ2-2

cdr3_nt: TGTGCCAGCACTATAGACAGGAGCAATCAGCCCCAGCATTTT
cdr3_aa: CASTIDRSNQPQHF
clone_size: -
d_call: -
v_call: TRBV6-5
j_call: TRBJ1-5

cdr3_nt: TGCGCCAGCAGCTTGGGCCACTACCCTAATTCCTACGAGCAGTACTTC
cdr3_aa: CASSLGHYPNSYEQYF
clone_size: -
d_call: -
v_call: TRBV5-1
j_call: TRBJ2-7

cdr3_nt: TGTGCCATCAGTGAGGGGACGGGACTCTCCTACGAGCAGTACTTC
cdr3_aa: CAISEGTGLSYEQYF
clone_size: -
d_call: -
v_call: TRBV10-3
j_call: TRBJ2-7

cdr3_nt: TGTGCCAGCAGTTACAGGGGGCATGCCGGGGAGCTGTTTTTT
cdr3_aa: CASSYRGHAGELFF
clone_size: -
d_call: TRBD1
v_call: TRBV6-5
j_call: TRBJ2-2

cdr3_nt: TGCAGCGTTGAAGCCCCTCGAGCGGGGAACTATGGCTACACCTTC
cdr3_aa: CSVEAPRAGNYGYTF
clone_size: -
d_call: -
v_call: TRBV29-1
j_call: TRBJ1-2

cdr3_nt: TGTGCCAGCAGTCCACGGGGGGACGCTGAAGCTTTCTTT
cdr3_aa: CASSPRGDAEAFF
clone_size: -
d_call: -
v_call: TRBV6-4
j_call: TRBJ1-1

cdr3_nt: TGCGCCAGCAGCCGGGGCATAGCGGGAGTCACCGGGGAGCTGTTTTTT
cdr3_aa: CASSRGIAGVTGELFF
clone_size: -
d_call: TRBD2
v_call: TRBV5-1
j_call: TRBJ2-2

cdr3_nt: TGTGCCAGCAGTTTATATCTAGCGGGAGGGCCAGATGAGCAGTTCTTC
cdr3_aa: CASSLYLAGGPDEQFF
clone_size: -
d_call: TRBD2
v_call: TRBV27
j_call: TRBJ2-1

cdr3_nt: TGTGCCAGCAGCCCCCTAGGAAACTATAATTCACCCCTCCACTTT
cdr3_aa: CASSPLGNYNSPLHF
clone_size: -
d_call: -
v_call: TRBV7-9
j_call: TRBJ1-6

cdr3_nt: TGTGCCAGCAGTTTATGGCCCCAGGGGGAAAACATTCAGTACTTC
cdr3_aa: CASSLWPQGENIQYF
clone_size: -
d_call: TRBD1
v_call: TRBV27
j_call: TRBJ2-4

cdr3_nt: TGTGCCACTCAGCGGGAGTTAGGCACAGATACGCAGTATTTT
cdr3_aa: CATQRELGTDTQYF
clone_size: once
d_call: TRBD2
v_call: TRBV10-3
j_call: TRBJ2-3

cdr3_nt: TGTGCCAGCAGCCAGGGGGACAGGGAGGCCACTGAAGCTTTCTTT
cdr3_aa: CASSQGDREATEAFF
clone_size: once
d_call: TRBD1
v_call: TRBV4-2
j_call: TRBJ1-1

cdr3_nt: TGTGCCAGCGGAGCTTTCCATCAGGGTCATGAAAAACTGTTTTTT
cdr3_aa: CASGAFHQGHEKLFF
clone_size: -
d_call: -
v_call: TRBV28
j_call: TRBJ1-4

cdr3_nt: TGTGCCAGCAGGTCCGGGTTCCGCTCGAGCAATCAGCCCCAGCATTTT
cdr3_aa: CASRSGFRSSNQPQHF
clone_size: -
d_call: -
v_call: TRBV2
j_call: TRBJ1-5

cdr3_nt: TGTGCCATCAGTGAGTCGACCGGGAGGGAGTACTATAATTCACCCCTCCACTTT
cdr3_aa: CAISESTGREYYNSPLHF
clone_size: -
d_call: -
v_call: TRBV10-3
j_call: TRBJ1-6

cdr3_nt: TGTGCCAGCAGCGTAGACGGGAGGGCCGGGGAGACCCAGTACTTC
cdr3_aa: CASSVDGRAGETQYF
clone_size: -
d_call: TRBD2
v_call: TRBV9
j_call: TRBJ2-5

cdr3_nt: TGTGCCAGCAGCTCATGGGGGGCAGGGGGGCCCACAGATACGCAGTATTTT
cdr3_aa: CASSSWGAGGPTDTQYF
clone_size: -
d_call: -
v_call: TRBV7-2
j_call: TRBJ2-3

cdr3_nt: TGTGCCAGCAGTGAAATTTGGAGGGAGACCTCCTACGAGCAGTACTTC
cdr3_aa: CASSEIWRETSYEQYF
clone_size: -
d_call: -
v_call: TRBV6-1
j_call: TRBJ2-7

cdr3_nt: TGTGCCAGCAGCCTCTTTTTTATGTCGAGCACTGAAGCTTTCTTT
cdr3_aa: CASSLFFMSSTEAFF
clone_size: -
d_call: -
v_call: TRBV5-6
j_call: TRBJ1-1

cdr3_nt: TGTGCCACCAGTGATTTGGGCTTCGTCGGGGAGCTGTTTTTT
cdr3_aa: CATSDLGFVGELFF
clone_size: -
d_call: -
v_call: TRBV24-1
j_call: TRBJ2-2

cdr3_nt: TGTGCCAGCTCACCACCCGGACAGGGCGAGCGGGTAGCTTTCTTT
cdr3_aa: CASSPPGQGERVAFF
clone_size: -
d_call: TRBD1
v_call: TRBV18
j_call: TRBJ1-1

cdr3_nt: TGTGCCAGCAGCCAAGGAGGTGCCCTTATAGGGGGCTCCTATGGCTACACCTTC
cdr3_aa: CASSQGGALIGGSYGYTF
clone_size: -
d_call: TRBD1
v_call: TRBV3-1/TRBV3-2
j_call: TRBJ1-2

cdr3_nt: TGTGCCAGCAGCTTGGCCTTTTCCGAAGCTTTCTTT
cdr3_aa: CASSLAFSEAFF
clone_size: -
d_call: -
v_call: TRBV5-5
j_call: TRBJ1-1

cdr3_nt: TGCAGCGTTGGCCCCAGGATTGACAAAAACATTCAGTACTTC
cdr3_aa: CSVGPRIDKNIQYF
clone_size: -
d_call: -
v_call: TRBV29-1
j_call: TRBJ2-4

cdr3_nt: TGTGCCAGTAGTATAAGGAAGACTAGCGGACAGTTCTTC
cdr3_aa: CASSIRKTSGQFF
clone_size: -
d_call: TRBD2
v_call: TRBV19
j_call: TRBJ2-1

cdr3_nt: TGTGCCAGCAGCCGGGACAGGGGGATCGGGGAGCTGTTTTTT
cdr3_aa: CASSRDRGIGELFF
clone_size: -
d_call: TRBD1
v_call: TRBV5-6
j_call: TRBJ2-2

cdr3_nt: TGTGCCAGCTCACCACGTACAGTCAGTCCTCGAGACAATGAGCAGTTCTTC
cdr3_aa: CASSPRTVSPRDNEQFF
clone_size: -
d_call: -
v_call: TRBV18
j_call: TRBJ2-1

cdr3_nt: TGTGCCTGGAGTCCGGGACTTAATGAAAAACTGTTTTTT
cdr3_aa: CAWSPGLNEKLFF
clone_size: -
d_call: -
v_call: TRBV30
j_call: TRBJ1-4

cdr3_nt: TGTGCCAGCAGGGCAGGGGTTCTGAGTGAAAAACTGTTTTTT
cdr3_aa: CASRAGVLSEKLFF
clone_size: -
d_call: -
v_call: TRBV6-5
j_call: TRBJ1-4

cdr3_nt: TGTGCCAGCAGCCGCCAAAGGGCTAGCGGGAGATTAGAGGAGACCCAGTACTTC
cdr3_aa: CASSRQRASGRLEETQYF
clone_size: -
d_call: TRBD2
v_call: TRBV4-2
j_call: TRBJ2-5

cdr3_nt: TGTGCCACCAGCAGAGATAAGGGGACTCAGAGCTCCTACAATGAGCAGTTCTTC
cdr3_aa: CATSRDKGTQSSYNEQFF
clone_size: once
d_call: -
v_call: TRBV15
j_call: TRBJ2-1

cdr3_nt: TGCGCCAGCAGCAGGGGACTAGCGGGAAATCGGGGCACCGGGGAGCTGTTTTTT
cdr3_aa: CASSRGLAGNRGTGELFF
clone_size: once
d_call: TRBD2
v_call: TRBV5-1
j_call: TRBJ2-2